The sequence of this TCR beta chain was determined in a study of T cells in Graves' hyperthyroidism and ophthalmopathy (dated by TCRdb to the late 2010s). A note on the overall study: Peripheral blood samples were taken at initial diagnosis, before any treatment was given. For training and testing, the 100 or so patients in the discovery cohort were randomly divided in a 7:3 ratio. The study also compared thyroid tissue and blood T-cell repertoires from five or six Graves' hyperthyroidism patients. TCR Vbeta CDR3 sequencing of around 130 peripheral blood samples (more than 40 ophthalmopathy, about 80 hyperthyroidism and approximately 17 progressor patients) is reported in the paper. An independent validation cohort of under 20 hyperthyroidism patients and approximately 15 patients who later progressed to ophthalmopathy tested prospective prediction of ophthalmopathy. To identify TCR V-J signatures that set the groups apart, the researchers used a discovery cohort of 100 or so patients, made up of approximately 43 with Graves' ophthalmopathy and about 55 with stable Graves' hyperthyroidism. After sampling, hyperthyroidism patients received methimazole starting at 30 mg daily, and ophthalmopathy patients received high-dose intravenous methylprednisolone.

Stable Graves' hyperthyroidism was defined as no progression to ophthalmopathy during 18 months of follow-up. Hyperthyroidism patients were aged 18 to 65 years and newly diagnosed, with disease duration of less than 2 months. The study excluded patients with uncontrolled infections, other autoimmune diseases, pregnancy or lactation. Diagnoses were established on the basis of clinical symptoms, serum thyroxine and TRAb, thyroid ultrasound, and orbital computed tomography. Ficoll-Paque density gradient centrifugation was used to isolate PBMCs from about 9 ml of fresh peripheral blood. Total RNA was extracted using Trizol reagent, and RNA quality was assessed on an Agilent 2100 Bioanalyzer. TCR beta CDR3 regions were amplified from RNA transcripts. A first-round RT-PCR of the TCR CDR3 used the HTBI primer set with the Qiagen OneStep RT-PCR kit. Libraries were constructed in a second round of multiplex PCR, after which size selection and purification were performed. Paired-end sequencing of the libraries was performed with 100 bp reads on an Illumina HiSeq2000. In the authors' own workflow: Raw data were processed with SOAPnuke, discarding reads with adapters, uncalled bases, mean Phred below 15, or no exact constant-primer or identifier match. COPE v1.2.5 was used to merge high-quality paired reads, and clonotypes were defined as unique nucleotide sequences. MiTCR v1.1 was used to align clonotypes to the IMGT TRBV, TRBD and TRBJ reference segments. The analysis included only V-J combinations with a frequency above 0.0001, which together covered around 99% of the repertoires. The TCS score was defined as the ratio of F50 (clonal expansion) to E x V (chaos), calculated using BLOSUM62-based TCRdist between CDR3 peptides within each V-J. Welch's t-statistics and random forest reduced several hundred V-J features to roughly 13, which were used in a naive Bayes classifier (R e1071). TCRdb reprocessing: public reads trimmed at Q25 with fastp, clones called with MiXCR, in-frame beta chains kept. CDR3 protein sequences are deduplicated, and each keeps its most common genes and DNA. These V and J calls are TCRdb output, not the study's own analysis. This sample has hundreds of thousands of distinct CDR3 sequences in its table, and around 13% of those were observed once. Roughly a tenth of the sample comes from the top ten.

The germline V gene (reference sequence) gives CDR1 as DFQATT and CDR2 as SNEGSKA. Counted from cysteine to phenylalanine, this CDR3 has 16 amino acids. Just the 48-base CDR3 DNA is kept, in frame starting at base 1. V loses 0 bases, J loses 7 bases, and the germline ends lie 22 bases apart. Results the study describes overall, beyond this receptor: In validation, the model predicted progression to ophthalmopathy a median of about 6.5 months before onset, with roughly 71% sensitivity and 72.22% specificity. No statistical method was used to set the sample size in advance, and investigators knew the group allocation. Most expanded thyroid clonotypes (frequency above 0.001) were also detected in blood, a finding suggesting that blood repertoires may reflect thyroid immune responses. Ophthalmopathy was separated from stable hyperthyroidism by a 13 V-J signature model, with approximately 89% sensitivity and roughly 81% specificity obtained in cross-validation and 80%/75% obtained in testing.

This clonotype has ten or more counts. Its antigen remains unidentified. Per-base quality was not reported, and no clone a single base away is much larger than it. The receptor's source is a woman aged 18-30 years with Graves' hyperthyroidism. The sequencing sample was made of blood. The chain couples TRBV20-1 to TRBJ2-7; D gene: possibly TRBD2, on 5 matching bases. The CDR3 region has the sequence CSARDLEGEETGEQYF. The sequence in DNA is TGCAGTGCTAGAGATCTTGAGGGAGAGGAGACGGGAGAGCAGTACTTC.